A selection of T cell receptor beta chains follows, all from one sample in a study of siplizumab effects on memory and regulatory T cells. Libraries were prepared by immunoSEQ multiplex PCR; TCRdb keeps only in-frame clonotypes and omits some of them. The repertoire consists of 90,000 to 95,000 clones, with over 85% occurring once and the leading ten covering 5% to 7%. Sequencing input: CD8+ T cells sorted from blood. Every receptor here comes from a human donor in good health. Each CDR3 is given with its conserved first and last residue. The D gene is left open where the match is weak. Rows give clone size only sometimes, using once, few, many, or a class for an expanded clone.

clone_size,d_call,v_call,j_call,cdr3_aa,cdr3_nt
NA,NA,TRBV29-1,TRBJ1-1,CSGWDGNTEAFF,TGCAGCGGGTGGGACGGGAACACTGAAGCTTTCTTT
NA,NA,TRBV6-1,TRBJ2-6,CASSEGGGANVLTF,TGTGCCAGCAGTGAAGGGGGTGGGGCCAACGTCCTGACTTTC
NA,NA,TRBV11-3,TRBJ2-5,CASSTRGRDSQETQYF,TGTGCCAGCAGCACACGTGGGCGGGATTCTCAAGAGACCCAGTACTTC
NA,NA,TRBV27,TRBJ2-5,CASSLYSGLGRTQYF,TGTGCCAGCAGTTTATACAGCGGGTTGGGTCGGACCCAGTACTTC
NA,NA,TRBV25-1,TRBJ2-3,CASQPIGADTQYF,TGTGCCAGCCAACCGATAGGGGCAGATACGCAGTATTTT
NA,NA,TRBV30,TRBJ1-6,CAWSVFHRTASSPLHF,TGTGCCTGGAGTGTATTCCACCGTACAGCAAGTTCACCCCTCCACTTT
NA,TRBD1,TRBV7-6,TRBJ2-7,CASSLETGGLNEQYF,TGTGCCAGCAGCTTAGAGACAGGGGGATTGAACGAGCAGTACTTC
NA,NA,TRBV13,TRBJ1-1,CASSLGGRNTEAFF,TGTGCCAGCAGCTTAGGCGGAAGGAACACTGAAGCTTTCTTT
once,TRBD1,TRBV6-4,TRBJ2-2,CASSHYPGQGSTGELFF,TGTGCCAGCAGCCATTACCCGGGACAGGGGAGCACCGGGGAGCTGTTTTTT
NA,TRBD2,TRBV5-1,TRBJ2-7,CASSLGSGGSYEQYF,TGCGCCAGCAGCTTGGGTAGCGGGGGGTCCTACGAGCAGTACTTC
NA,NA,TRBV25-1,TRBJ2-5,CASTPESSGETQYF,TGTGCCAGCACCCCCGAGAGCTCGGGGGAGACCCAGTACTTC
NA,NA,TRBV9,TRBJ1-2,CASSVEYELGGYTF,TGTGCCAGCAGCGTAGAGTACGAATTGGGGGGCTACACCTTC
once,NA,TRBV6-5,TRBJ1-5,CASSYKGGRNQPQHF,TGTGCCAGCAGTTACAAGGGGGGCCGCAATCAGCCCCAGCATTTT